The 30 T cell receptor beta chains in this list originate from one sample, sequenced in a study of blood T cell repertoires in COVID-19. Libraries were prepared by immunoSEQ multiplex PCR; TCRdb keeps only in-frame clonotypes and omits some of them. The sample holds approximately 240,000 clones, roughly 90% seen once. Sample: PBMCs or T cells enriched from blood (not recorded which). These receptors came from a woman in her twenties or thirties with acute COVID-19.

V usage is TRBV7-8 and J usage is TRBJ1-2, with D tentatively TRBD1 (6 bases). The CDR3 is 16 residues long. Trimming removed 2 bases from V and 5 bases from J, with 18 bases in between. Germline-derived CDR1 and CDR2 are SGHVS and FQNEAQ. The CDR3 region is CASSLFGTPEGYGYTF. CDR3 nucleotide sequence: TGTGCCAGCAGCTTATTCGGGACACCGGAAGGGTATGGCTACACCTTC.

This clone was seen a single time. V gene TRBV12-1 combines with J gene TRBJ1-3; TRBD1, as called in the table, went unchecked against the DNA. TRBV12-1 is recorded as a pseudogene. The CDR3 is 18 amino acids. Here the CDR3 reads CASSPDRAHSLSGNTIYF. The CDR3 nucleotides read TGTGCCAGCAGCCCCGACAGGGCGCACTCTCTCTCTGGAAACACCATATATTTT.

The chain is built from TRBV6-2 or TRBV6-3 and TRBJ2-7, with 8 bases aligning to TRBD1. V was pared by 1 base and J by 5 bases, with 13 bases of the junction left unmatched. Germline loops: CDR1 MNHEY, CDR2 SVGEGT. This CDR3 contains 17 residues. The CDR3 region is CASSYFDMDRASDEQYF. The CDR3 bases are TGTGCCAGCAGTTACTTCGACATGGACAGGGCGTCAGACGAGCAGTACTTC.

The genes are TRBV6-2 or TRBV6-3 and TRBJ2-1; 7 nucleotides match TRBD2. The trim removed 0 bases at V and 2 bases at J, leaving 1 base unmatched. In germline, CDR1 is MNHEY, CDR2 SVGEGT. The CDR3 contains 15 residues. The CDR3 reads CASSYSREAYNEQFF. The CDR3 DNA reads TGTGCCAGCAGTTACTCTCGGGAGGCCTACAATGAGCAGTTCTTC.

CDR3 sequence: CASSLPGTGRHEQYF. In DNA form, the CDR3 reads TGTGCCAGCAGTTTGCCCGGGACAGGGAGGCACGAGCAGTACTTC. The chain joins TRBV28 to TRBJ2-7, with TRBD1 matching 9 bases. The CDR3 totals 15 residues. The germline V gene encodes CDR1 MDHEN and CDR2 SYDVKM. V gave up 3 bases and J gave up 5 bases; unmatched junction bases: 8.

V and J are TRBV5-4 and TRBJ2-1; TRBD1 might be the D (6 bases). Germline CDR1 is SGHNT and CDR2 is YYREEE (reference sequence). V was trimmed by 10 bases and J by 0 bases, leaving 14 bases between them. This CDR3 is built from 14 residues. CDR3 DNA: TGTGCCTTTCGTGACAGGAGCTCCTACAATGAGCAGTTCTTC. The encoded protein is CAFRDRSSYNEQFF.

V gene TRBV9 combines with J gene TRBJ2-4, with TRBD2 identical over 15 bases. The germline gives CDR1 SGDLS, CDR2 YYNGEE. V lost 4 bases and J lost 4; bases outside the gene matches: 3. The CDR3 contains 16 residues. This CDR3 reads CASSPGTSGGKNIQYF. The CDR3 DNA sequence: TGTGCCAGCAGCCCGGGGACTAGCGGGGGGAAAAACATTCAGTACTTC. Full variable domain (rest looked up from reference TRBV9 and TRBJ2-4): DSGVTQTPKHLITATGQRVTLRCSPRSGDLSVYWYQQSLDQGLQFLIQYYNGEERAKGNILERFSAQQFPDLHSELNLSSLELGDSALYFCASSPGTSGGKNIQYFGAGTRLSVL.

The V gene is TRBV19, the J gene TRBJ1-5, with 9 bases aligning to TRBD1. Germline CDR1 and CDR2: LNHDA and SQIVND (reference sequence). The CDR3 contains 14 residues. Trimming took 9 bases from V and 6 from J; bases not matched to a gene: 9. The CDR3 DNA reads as TGTGCCAGCGACGGGACAGGGAACCCTCAGCCCCAGCATTTT. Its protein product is CASDGTGNPQPQHF.

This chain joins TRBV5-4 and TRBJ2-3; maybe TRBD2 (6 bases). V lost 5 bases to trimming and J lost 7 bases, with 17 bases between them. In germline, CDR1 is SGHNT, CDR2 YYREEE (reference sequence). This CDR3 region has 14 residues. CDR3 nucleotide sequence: TGTGCCAGCAGGGAGGGCACGGCGTTAAATACGCAGTATTTT. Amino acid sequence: CASREGTALNTQYF.

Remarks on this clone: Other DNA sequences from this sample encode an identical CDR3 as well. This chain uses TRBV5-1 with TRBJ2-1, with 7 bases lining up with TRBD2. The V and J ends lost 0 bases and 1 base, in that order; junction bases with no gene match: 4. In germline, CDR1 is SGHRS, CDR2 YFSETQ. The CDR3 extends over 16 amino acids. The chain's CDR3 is CASSLVGSGSYNEQFF. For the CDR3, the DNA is TGCGCCAGCAGCTTGGTGGGTAGCGGGTCCTACAATGAGCAGTTCTTC.

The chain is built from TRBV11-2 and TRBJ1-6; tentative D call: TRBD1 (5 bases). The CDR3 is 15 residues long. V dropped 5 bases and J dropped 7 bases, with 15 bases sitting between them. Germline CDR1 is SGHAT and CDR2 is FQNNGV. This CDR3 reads CASSQTTGSNSPLHF. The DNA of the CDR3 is TGTGCCAGCAGCCAAACTACAGGCAGCAATTCACCCCTCCACTTT.

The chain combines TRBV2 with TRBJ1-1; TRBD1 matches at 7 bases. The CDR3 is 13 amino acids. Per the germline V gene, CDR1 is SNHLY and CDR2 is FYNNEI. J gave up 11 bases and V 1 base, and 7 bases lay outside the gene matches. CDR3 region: CASSEVRDSEAFF. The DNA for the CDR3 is TGTGCCAGCAGTGAAGTAAGGGACAGTGAGGCTTTCTTT.

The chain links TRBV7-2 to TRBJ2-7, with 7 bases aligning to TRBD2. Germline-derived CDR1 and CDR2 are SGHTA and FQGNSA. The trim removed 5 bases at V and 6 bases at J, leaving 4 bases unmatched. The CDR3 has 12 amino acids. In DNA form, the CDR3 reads TGTGCCAGCAGCGTTCGGGGGGTCGAGCAGTACTTC. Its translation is CASSVRGVEQYF.

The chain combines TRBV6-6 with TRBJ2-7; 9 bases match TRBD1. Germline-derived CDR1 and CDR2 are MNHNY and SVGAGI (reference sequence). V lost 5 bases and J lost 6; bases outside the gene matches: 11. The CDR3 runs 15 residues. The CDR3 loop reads CASSPWGQGYGEQYF. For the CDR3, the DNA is TGTGCCAGCAGTCCATGGGGACAGGGCTACGGCGAGCAGTACTTC.

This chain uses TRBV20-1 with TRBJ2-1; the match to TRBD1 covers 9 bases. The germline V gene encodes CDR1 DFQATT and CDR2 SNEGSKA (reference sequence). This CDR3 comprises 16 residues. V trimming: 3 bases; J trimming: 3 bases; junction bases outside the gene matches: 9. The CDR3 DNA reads TGCAGTGCTAGTAGGTGGGGACAGGGTCTCTACAATGAGCAGTTCTTC. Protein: CSASRWGQGLYNEQFF.

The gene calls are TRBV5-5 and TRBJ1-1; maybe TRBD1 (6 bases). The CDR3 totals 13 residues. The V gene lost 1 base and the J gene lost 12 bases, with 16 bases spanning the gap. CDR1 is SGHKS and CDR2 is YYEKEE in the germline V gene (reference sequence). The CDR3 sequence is CASSLLLGADTFF. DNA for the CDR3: TGTGCCAGCAGCTTGCTTTTGGGGGCCGATACTTTCTTT.

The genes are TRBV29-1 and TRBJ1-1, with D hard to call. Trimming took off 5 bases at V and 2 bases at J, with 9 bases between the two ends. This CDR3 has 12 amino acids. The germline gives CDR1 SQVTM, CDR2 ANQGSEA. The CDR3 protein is CSVSGKNTEAFF. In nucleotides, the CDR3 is TGCAGCGTTTCGGGAAAAAACACTGAAGCTTTCTTT. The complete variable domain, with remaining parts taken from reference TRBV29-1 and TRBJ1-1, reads SAVISQKPSRDICQRGTSLTIQCQVDSQVTMMFWYRQQPGQSLTLIATANQGSEATYESGFVIDKFPISRPNLTFSTLTVSNMSPEDSSIYLCSVSGKNTEAFFGQGTRLTVV.

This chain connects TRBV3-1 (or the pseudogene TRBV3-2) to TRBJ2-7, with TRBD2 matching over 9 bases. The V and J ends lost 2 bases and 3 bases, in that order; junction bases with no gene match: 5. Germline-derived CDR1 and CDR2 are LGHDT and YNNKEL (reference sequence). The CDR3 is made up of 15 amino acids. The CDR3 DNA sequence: TGTGCCAGCAGCCAACAAGCGGGGGGCCACTACGAGCAGTACTTC. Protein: CASSQQAGGHYEQYF.

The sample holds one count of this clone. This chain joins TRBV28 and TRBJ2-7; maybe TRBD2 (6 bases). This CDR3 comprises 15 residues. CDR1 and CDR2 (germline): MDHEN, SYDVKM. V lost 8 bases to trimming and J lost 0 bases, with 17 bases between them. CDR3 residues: CASQPRDFYSYEQYF. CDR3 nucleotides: TGTGCCAGCCAACCCCGGGACTTCTACTCCTACGAGCAGTACTTC.

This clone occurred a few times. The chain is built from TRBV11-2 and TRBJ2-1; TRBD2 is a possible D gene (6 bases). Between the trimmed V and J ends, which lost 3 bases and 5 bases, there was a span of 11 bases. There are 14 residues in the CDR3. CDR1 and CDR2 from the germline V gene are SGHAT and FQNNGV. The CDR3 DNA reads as TGTGCCAGCAGCTTCCGGGACTCTGACAATGAGCAGTTCTTC. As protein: CASSFRDSDNEQFF.

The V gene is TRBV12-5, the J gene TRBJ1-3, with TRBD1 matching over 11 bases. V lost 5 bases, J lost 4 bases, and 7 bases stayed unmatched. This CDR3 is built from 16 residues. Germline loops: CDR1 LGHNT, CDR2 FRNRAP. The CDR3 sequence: CASGIGQGAGGNTIYF. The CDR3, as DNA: TGTGCTAGTGGTATAGGACAGGGGGCCGGGGGAAACACCATATATTTT.

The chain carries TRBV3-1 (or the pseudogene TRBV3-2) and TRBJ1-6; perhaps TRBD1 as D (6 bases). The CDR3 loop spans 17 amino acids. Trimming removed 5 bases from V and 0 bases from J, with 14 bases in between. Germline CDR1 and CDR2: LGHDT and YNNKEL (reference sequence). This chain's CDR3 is CASSKGVASSYNSPLHF. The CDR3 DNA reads TGTGCCAGCAGCAAGGGGGTAGCGAGCTCCTATAATTCACCCCTCCACTTT.

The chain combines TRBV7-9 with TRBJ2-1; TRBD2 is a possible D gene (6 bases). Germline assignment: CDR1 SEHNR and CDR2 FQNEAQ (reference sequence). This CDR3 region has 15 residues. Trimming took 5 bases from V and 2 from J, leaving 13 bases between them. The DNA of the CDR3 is TGTGCCAGCAGCCTGCAAGTAGCGGCCTACAATGAGCAGTTCTTC. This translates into CASSLQVAAYNEQFF.

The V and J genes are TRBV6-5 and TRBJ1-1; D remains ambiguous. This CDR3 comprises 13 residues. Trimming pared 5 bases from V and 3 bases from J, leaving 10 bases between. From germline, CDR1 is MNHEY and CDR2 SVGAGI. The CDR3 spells CASSRGSYTEAFF. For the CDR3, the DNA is TGTGCCAGCAGTCGGGGATCATACACTGAAGCTTTCTTT.

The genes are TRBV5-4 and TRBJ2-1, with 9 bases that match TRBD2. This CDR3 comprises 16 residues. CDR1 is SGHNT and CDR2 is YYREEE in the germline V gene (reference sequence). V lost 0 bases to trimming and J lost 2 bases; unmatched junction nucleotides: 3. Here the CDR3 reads CASSLDLAGTYNEQFF. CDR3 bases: TGTGCCAGCAGCTTGGACCTAGCGGGAACCTACAATGAGCAGTTCTTC.

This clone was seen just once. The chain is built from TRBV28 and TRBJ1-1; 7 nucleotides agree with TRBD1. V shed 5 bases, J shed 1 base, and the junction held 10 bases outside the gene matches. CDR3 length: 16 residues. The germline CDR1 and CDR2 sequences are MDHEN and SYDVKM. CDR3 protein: CASSAVQGPGNTEAFF. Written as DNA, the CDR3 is TGTGCCAGCAGTGCCGTACAGGGGCCCGGGAACACTGAAGCTTTCTTT.

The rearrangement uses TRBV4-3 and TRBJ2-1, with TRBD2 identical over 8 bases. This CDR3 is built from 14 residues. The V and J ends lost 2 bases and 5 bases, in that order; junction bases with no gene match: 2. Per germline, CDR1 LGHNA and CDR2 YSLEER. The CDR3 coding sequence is TGCGCCAGCAGCCAAAGCGGGGGACACAATGAGCAGTTCTTC. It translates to CASSQSGGHNEQFF.

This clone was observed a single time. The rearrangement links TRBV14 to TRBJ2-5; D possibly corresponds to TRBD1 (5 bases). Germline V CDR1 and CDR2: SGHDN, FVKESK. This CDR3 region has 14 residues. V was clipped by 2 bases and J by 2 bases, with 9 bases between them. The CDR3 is CASSQRQLQETQYF. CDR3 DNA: TGTGCCAGCAGCCAACGACAGCTACAAGAGACCCAGTACTTC.

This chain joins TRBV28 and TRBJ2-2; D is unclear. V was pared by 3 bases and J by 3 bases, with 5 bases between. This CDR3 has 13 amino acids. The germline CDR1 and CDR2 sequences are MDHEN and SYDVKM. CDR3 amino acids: CASSLIDTGELFF. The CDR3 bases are TGTGCCAGCAGTTTGATAGACACCGGGGAGCTGTTTTTT.

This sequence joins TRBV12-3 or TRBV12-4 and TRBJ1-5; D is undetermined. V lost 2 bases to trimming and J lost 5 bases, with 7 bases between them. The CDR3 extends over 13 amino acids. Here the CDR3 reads CASSLSGDQPQHF. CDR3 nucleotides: TGTGCCAGCAGTTTATCAGGCGATCAGCCCCAGCATTTT.